A selection of T cell receptor beta chains follows, all from one sample in a study of blood T cell repertoires in COVID-19. Generated by immunoSEQ multiplex PCR, the TCRdb table keeps only in-frame clones and is missing some. The sample holds some 53,000 clones, approximately 90% seen once. The source material was peripheral blood. These receptors were collected from a man in his 70s with acute or convalescent COVID-19. The CDR3 runs from the conserved cysteine through the conserved F or W. The D gene is left open where the match is weak. The size of a clone is reported for some rows only, either as once, few or many, or as a class for expanded clones.

size: .
D: .
V: TRBV2
J: TRBJ2-2
DNA: TGTGCCAGCATCCAAGAGGTTGCGTCGAACACCGGGGAGCTGTTTTTT
CDR3: CASIQEVASNTGELFF

size: .
D: .
V: TRBV4-3
J: TRBJ1-1
DNA: TGCGCCAGCAGCCAGGACACTTTTAACACTGAAGCTTTCTTT
CDR3: CASSQDTFNTEAFF

size: .
D: TRBD2
V: TRBV11-2
J: TRBJ2-6
DNA: TGTGCCAGCAGCTTAAGCGGGAGGGGTAACTCTGGGGCCAACGTCCTGACTTTC
CDR3: CASSLSGRGNSGANVLTF

size: .
D: .
V: TRBV7-9
J: TRBJ2-7
DNA: TGTGCCAGCAGCAGCCGAGCTGCCTCCTACGAGCAGTACTTC
CDR3: CASSSRAASYEQYF

size: .
D: TRBD1
V: TRBV24-1
J: TRBJ2-5
DNA: TGTGCCACCAGTGATCCTGAGGGACAGGGGGCGAGGACCCAGTACTTC
CDR3: CATSDPEGQGARTQYF

size: few
D: TRBD1
V: TRBV18
J: TRBJ1-6
DNA: TGTGCCAGCTCACCCGTACAGGGGGCAGGTTCACCCCTCCACTTT
CDR3: CASSPVQGAGSPLHF

size: once
D: .
V: TRBV4-3
J: TRBJ2-1
DNA: TGCGCCAGCAGCCACTTGATGGAGGGGGAGCAGTTCTTC
CDR3: CASSHLMEGEQFF

size: .
D: .
V: TRBV6-5
J: TRBJ1-2
DNA: TGTGCCAGCAGGACAATCAGGACAGTGAACTATGGCTACACCTTC
CDR3: CASRTIRTVNYGYTF

size: .
D: TRBD2
V: TRBV7-2
J: TRBJ2-5
DNA: TGTGCCAGCAGCTGGAGACTAGCGGGAGAAGAGACCCAGTACTTC
CDR3: CASSWRLAGEETQYF

size: .
D: TRBD1
V: TRBV10-3
J: TRBJ2-7
DNA: TGTGCCATCAGCCGAGGCGGGCAGGGGGCATACGAGCAGTACTTC
CDR3: CAISRGGQGAYEQYF

size: .
D: TRBD2
V: TRBV3-1/TRBV3-2
J: TRBJ2-7
DNA: TGTGCCAGCGGCCCAGCGGGAGGGCGCACCTACGAGCAGTACTTC
CDR3: CASGPAGGRTYEQYF

size: .
D: TRBD2
V: TRBV6-6
J: TRBJ2-1
DNA: TGTGCCAGCAAGGGACTAGCGGGTAGCTCCTACAATGAGCAGTTCTTC
CDR3: CASKGLAGSSYNEQFF

size: once
D: .
V: TRBV14
J: TRBJ1-3
DNA: TGTGCCAGCAGCCAAGCCCCTTCCTCTGGAAACACCATATATTTT
CDR3: CASSQAPSSGNTIYF

size: .
D: .
V: TRBV12-3/TRBV12-4
J: TRBJ1-2
DNA: TGTGCCAGCAGTTTTGGAGATTATGGCTACACCTTC
CDR3: CASSFGDYGYTF

size: .
D: .
V: TRBV30
J: TRBJ2-7
DNA: TGTGCCTGGAGTGTGAGGGTGGGGAGGGGGTTACACGAGCAGTACTTC
CDR3: CAWSVRVGRGLHEQYF

size: .
D: .
V: TRBV11-2
J: TRBJ1-1
DNA: TGTGCCAGCAGCTCCGTCTGGAAAGCGGTAAACACTGAAGCTTTCTTT
CDR3: CASSSVWKAVNTEAFF

size: .
D: TRBD1
V: TRBV19
J: TRBJ1-6
DNA: TGTGCCAGTAGTCCCAGGGGGGATAATTCACCCCTCCACTTT
CDR3: CASSPRGDNSPLHF

size: .
D: TRBD1
V: TRBV4-3
J: TRBJ1-4
DNA: TGCGCCAGCAGCAGTCTCACAGGGGCCGTTAATGAAAAACTGTTTTTT
CDR3: CASSSLTGAVNEKLFF

size: few
D: .
V: TRBV7-8
J: TRBJ2-7
DNA: TGTGCCAGCAGCTTATTGGCGGGATACATTGCCGAGCAGTACTTC
CDR3: CASSLLAGYIAEQYF

size: .
D: TRBD1
V: TRBV29-1
J: TRBJ2-5
DNA: TGCAGCGTGGGACAGCTACAAGAGACCCAGTACTTC
CDR3: CSVGQLQETQYF

size: .
D: .
V: TRBV4-1
J: TRBJ2-5
DNA: TGCGCCAGCAGCCACATAGGGGCCGGAGAGACCCAGTACTTC
CDR3: CASSHIGAGETQYF

size: .
D: .
V: TRBV27
J: TRBJ1-2
DNA: TGTGCCAGCAGTCCCCGACAGGTCGTGGGGGGCTACACCTTC
CDR3: CASSPRQVVGGYTF

size: once
D: TRBD1
V: TRBV19
J: TRBJ2-2
DNA: TGTGCCAGTAACCTAATCTTGAGTAGGACAGGGAACACCGGGGAGCTGTTTTTT
CDR3: CASNLILSRTGNTGELFF

size: .
D: .
V: TRBV18
J: TRBJ1-4
DNA: TGTGCCAGCTCACCTAACAGGGTTTATAATGAAAAACTGTTTTTT
CDR3: CASSPNRVYNEKLFF

size: .
D: TRBD1
V: TRBV5-4
J: TRBJ2-7
DNA: TGTGCCAGCAGCGACTCGGGACAGCTCTCCTACGAGCAGTACTTC
CDR3: CASSDSGQLSYEQYF

size: .
D: TRBD2
V: TRBV28
J: TRBJ2-1
DNA: TGTGCCGGTAGCGGGGGGGCCCCGCATGAGCAGTTCTTC
CDR3: CAGSGGAPHEQFF

size: .
D: .
V: TRBV6-2/TRBV6-3
J: TRBJ2-5
DNA: TGTGCCAGCAGCCCACCCCCCTGGAGGGAGAAAGAGACCCAGTACTTC
CDR3: CASSPPPWREKETQYF

size: .
D: .
V: TRBV21-1
J: TRBJ2-3
DNA: TGTGCCAGCAGCAAAGACCCGGGACAGGGGACAGATACGCAGTATTTT
CDR3: CASSKDPGQGTDTQYF

size: .
D: .
V: TRBV7-2
J: TRBJ1-6
DNA: TGTGCCAGCAGCTCACAATTCGCTAATTCACCCCTCCACTTT
CDR3: CASSSQFANSPLHF